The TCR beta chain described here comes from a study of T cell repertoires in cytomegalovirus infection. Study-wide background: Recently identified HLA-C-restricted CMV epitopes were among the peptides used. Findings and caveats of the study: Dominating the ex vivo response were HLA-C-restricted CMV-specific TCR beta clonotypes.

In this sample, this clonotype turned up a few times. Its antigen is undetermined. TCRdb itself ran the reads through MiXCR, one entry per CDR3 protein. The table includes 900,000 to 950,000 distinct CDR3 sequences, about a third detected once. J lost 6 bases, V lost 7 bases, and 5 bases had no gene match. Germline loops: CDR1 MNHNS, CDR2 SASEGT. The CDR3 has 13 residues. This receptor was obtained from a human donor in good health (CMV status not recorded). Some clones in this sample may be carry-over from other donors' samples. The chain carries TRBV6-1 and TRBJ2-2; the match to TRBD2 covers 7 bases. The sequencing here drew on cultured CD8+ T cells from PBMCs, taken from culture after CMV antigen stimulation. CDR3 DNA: TGTGCCAGCACTTGGACTAGAGCCGGGGAGCTGTTTTTT. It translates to CASTWTRAGELFF.